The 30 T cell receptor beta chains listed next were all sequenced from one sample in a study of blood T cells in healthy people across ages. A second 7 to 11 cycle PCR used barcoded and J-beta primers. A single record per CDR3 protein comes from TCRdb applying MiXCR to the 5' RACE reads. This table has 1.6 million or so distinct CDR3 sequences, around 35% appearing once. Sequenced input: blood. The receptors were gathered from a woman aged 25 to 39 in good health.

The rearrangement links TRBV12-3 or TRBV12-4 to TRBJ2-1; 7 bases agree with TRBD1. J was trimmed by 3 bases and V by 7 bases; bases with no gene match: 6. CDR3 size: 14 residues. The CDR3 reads CASTGDRFYNEQFF. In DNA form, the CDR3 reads TGTGCCAGCACCGGGGACAGATTCTACAATGAGCAGTTCTTC.

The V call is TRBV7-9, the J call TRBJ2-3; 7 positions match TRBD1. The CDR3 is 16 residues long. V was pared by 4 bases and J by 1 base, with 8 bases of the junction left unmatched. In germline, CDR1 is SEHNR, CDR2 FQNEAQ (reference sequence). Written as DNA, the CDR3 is TGTGCCAGCAGCTCTTCAGGGGGTTACCGCACAGATACGCAGTATTTT. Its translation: CASSSSGGYRTDTQYF.

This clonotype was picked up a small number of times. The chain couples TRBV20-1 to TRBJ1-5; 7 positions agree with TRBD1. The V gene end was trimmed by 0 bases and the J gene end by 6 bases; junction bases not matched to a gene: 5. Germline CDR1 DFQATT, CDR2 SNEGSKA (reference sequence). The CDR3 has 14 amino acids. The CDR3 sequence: CSARDLRGSQPQHF. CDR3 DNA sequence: TGCAGTGCTAGAGATCTCAGGGGGAGTCAGCCCCAGCATTTT.

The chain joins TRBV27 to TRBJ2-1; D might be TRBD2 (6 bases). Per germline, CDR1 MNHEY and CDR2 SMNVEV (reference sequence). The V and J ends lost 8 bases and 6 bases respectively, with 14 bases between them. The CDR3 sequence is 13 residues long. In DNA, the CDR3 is TGTGCCAGCCGTCGAGGAGGGATCAATGAGCAGTTCTTC. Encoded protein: CASRRGGINEQFF.

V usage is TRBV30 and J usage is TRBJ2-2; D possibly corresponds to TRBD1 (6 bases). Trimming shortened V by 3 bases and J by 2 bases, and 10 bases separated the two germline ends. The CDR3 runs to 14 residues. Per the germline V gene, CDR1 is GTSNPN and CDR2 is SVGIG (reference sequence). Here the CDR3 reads CAWRPGHNTGELFF. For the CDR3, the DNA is TGTGCCTGGAGACCGGGACACAACACCGGGGAGCTGTTTTTT. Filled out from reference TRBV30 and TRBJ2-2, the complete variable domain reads SQTIHQWPATLVQPVGSPLSLECTVEGTSNPNLYWYRQAAGRGLQLLFYSVGIGQISSEVPQNLSASRPQDRQFILSSKKLLLSDSGFYLCAWRPGHNTGELFFGEGSRLTVL.

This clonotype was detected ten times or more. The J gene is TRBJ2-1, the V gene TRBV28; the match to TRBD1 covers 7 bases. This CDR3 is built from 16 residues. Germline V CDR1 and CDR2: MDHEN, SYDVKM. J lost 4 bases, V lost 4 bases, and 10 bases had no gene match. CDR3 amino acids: CASSSNRDSIYNEQFF. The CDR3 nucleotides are TGTGCCAGCAGTTCAAACCGGGACAGTATTTACAATGAGCAGTTCTTC.

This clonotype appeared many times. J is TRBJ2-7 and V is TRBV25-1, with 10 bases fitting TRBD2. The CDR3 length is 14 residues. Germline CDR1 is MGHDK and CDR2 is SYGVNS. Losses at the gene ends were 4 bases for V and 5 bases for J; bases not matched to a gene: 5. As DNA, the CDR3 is TGTGCCAGCAGTGCGGGACTAGCGATCAACGAGCAGTACTTC. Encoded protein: CASSAGLAINEQYF.

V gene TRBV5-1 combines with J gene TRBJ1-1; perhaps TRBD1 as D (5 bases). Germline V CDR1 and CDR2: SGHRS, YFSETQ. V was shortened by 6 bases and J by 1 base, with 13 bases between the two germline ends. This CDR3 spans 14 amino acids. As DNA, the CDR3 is TGCGCCAGCACCGACGGGGGGGGGAACACTGAAGCTTTCTTT. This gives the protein CASTDGGGNTEAFF.

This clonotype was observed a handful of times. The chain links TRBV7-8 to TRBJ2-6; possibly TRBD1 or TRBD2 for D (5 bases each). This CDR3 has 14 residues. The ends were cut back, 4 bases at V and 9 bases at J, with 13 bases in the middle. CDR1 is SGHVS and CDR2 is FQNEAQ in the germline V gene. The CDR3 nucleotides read TGTGCCAGCAGCTACCGGGACCTTTTCAACGTCCTGACTTTC. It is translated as CASSYRDLFNVLTF.

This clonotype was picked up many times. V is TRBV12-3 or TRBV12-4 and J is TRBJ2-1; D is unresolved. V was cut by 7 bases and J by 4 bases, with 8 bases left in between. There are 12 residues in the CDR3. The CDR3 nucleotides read TGTGCCAGCACCTTGGGGTACAATGAGCAGTTCTTC. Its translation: CASTLGYNEQFF.

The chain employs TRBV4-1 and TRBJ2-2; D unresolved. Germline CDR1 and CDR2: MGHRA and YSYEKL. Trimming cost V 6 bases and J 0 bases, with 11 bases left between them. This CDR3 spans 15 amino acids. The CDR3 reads CASRESWANTGELFF. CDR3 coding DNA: TGCGCCAGCAGGGAAAGTTGGGCGAACACCGGGGAGCTGTTTTTT.

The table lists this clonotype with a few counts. This CDR3 is CASSALDRLRDEQFF. In DNA form, the CDR3 reads TGTGCCAGCAGTGCGCTGGACAGACTCCGGGATGAGCAGTTCTTC. The chain couples TRBV2 to TRBJ2-1; TRBD1 is a possible D gene (6 bases). Trimming pared 4 bases from V and 8 bases from J, leaving 18 bases between. The CDR3 is made up of 15 amino acids. Germline-derived CDR1 and CDR2 are SNHLY and FYNNEI.

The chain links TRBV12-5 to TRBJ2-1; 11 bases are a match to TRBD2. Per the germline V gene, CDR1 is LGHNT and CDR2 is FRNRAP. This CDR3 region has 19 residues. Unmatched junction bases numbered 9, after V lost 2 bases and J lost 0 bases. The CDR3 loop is CASGLNPLAGVSSYNEQFF. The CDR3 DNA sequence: TGTGCTAGTGGTTTGAACCCACTAGCGGGGGTTAGCTCCTACAATGAGCAGTTCTTC.

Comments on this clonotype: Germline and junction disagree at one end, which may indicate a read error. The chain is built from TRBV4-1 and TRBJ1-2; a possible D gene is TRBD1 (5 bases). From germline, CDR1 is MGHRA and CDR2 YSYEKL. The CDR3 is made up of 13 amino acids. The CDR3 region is CASSQPTAPGHTF. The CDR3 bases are TGCGCCAGCAGCCAGCCGACAGCCCCTGGCCACACCTTC.

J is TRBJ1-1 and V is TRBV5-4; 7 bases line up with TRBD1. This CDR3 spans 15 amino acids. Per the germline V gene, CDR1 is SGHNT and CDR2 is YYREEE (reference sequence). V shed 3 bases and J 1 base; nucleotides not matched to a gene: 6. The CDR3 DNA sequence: TGTGCCAGCAGCTATCGGGACAGCCCGAACACTGAAGCTTTCTTT. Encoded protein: CASSYRDSPNTEAFF.

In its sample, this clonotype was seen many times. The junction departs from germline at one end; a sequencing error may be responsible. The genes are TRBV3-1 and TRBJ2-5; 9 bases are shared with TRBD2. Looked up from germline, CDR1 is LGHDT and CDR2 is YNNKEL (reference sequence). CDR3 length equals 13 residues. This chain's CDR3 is CASSQAGGETQYF. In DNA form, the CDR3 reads TGCGCCAGCAGCCAAGCGGGGGGAGAGACCCAGTACTTC.

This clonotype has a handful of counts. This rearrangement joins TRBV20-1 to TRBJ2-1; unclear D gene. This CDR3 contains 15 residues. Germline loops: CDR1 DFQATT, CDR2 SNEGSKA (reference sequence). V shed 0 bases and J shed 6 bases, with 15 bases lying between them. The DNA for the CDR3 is TGCAGTGCTAGAGATGAGGTTTTAGGAAGCAATGAGCAGTTCTTC. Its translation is CSARDEVLGSNEQFF.

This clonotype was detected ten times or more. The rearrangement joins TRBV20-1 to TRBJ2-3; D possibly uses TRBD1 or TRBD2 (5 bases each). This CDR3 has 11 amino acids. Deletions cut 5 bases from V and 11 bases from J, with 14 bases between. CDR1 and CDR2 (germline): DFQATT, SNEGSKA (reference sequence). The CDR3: CSALYGAQQYF. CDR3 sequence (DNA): TGCAGTGCTCTATACGGGGCCCAGCAGTATTTT.

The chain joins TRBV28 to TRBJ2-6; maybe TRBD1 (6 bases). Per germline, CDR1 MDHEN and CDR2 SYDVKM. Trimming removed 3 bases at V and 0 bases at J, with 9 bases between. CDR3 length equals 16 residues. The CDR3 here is CASSLGDNSGANVLTF. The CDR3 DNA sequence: TGTGCCAGCAGTTTGGGGGACAACTCTGGGGCCAACGTCCTGACTTTC.

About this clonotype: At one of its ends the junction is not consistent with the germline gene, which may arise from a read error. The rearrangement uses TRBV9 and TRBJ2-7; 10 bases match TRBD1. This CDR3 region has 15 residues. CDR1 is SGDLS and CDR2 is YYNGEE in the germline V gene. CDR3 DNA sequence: TGTGCCAGCAGCGTAGGGACAGGGGGACGGTACGGGCAGTACTTC. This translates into CASSVGTGGRYGQYF.

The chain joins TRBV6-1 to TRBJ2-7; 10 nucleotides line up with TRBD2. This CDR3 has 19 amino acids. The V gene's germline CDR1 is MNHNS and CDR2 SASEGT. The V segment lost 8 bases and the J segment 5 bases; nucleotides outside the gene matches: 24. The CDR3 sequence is CASSTGGRLAGERYNEQYF. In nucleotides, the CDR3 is TGTGCCAGCTCAACGGGGGGGCGTCTAGCGGGGGAAAGGTACAACGAGCAGTACTTC.

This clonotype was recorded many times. CDR3 DNA: TGCGCCAGCAGCCAAGTTGCCGAGGCGAGGCCTTCCTACGAGCAGTACTTC. This encodes CASSQVAEARPSYEQYF. V gene TRBV4-1 combines with J gene TRBJ2-7; no clear D. Trimming removed 1 base from V and 1 base from J, with 17 bases in between. The CDR3 contains 17 residues. Germline CDR1 MGHRA, CDR2 YSYEKL.

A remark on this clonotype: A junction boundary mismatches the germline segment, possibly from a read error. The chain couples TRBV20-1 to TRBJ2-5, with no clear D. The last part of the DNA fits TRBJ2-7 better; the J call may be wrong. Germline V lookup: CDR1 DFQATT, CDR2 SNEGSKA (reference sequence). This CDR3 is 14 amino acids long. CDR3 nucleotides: TGCAGTGCTAGAGAGGTCAGCAGCTCCCACGAGCAGTACTTC. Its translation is CSAREVSSSHEQYF.

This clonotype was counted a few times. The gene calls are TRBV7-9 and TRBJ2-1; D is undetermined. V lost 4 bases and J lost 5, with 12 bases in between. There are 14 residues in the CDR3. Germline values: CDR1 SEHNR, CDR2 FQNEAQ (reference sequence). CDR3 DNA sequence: TGTGCCAGCAGCTCACCTGGCAGCCACAATGAGCAGTTCTTC. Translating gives CASSSPGSHNEQFF.

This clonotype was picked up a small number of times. In DNA form, the CDR3 reads TGTGCCACCAGTCCGCACCACAGATTGAACACTGAAGCTTTCTTT. This translates into CATSPHHRLNTEAFF. The chain couples TRBV15 to TRBJ1-1; D not resolved. Per germline, CDR1 LNHNV and CDR2 YYDKDF (reference sequence). Trimming took 6 bases from V and 0 from J, leaving 14 bases between them. The CDR3 is 15 residues long.

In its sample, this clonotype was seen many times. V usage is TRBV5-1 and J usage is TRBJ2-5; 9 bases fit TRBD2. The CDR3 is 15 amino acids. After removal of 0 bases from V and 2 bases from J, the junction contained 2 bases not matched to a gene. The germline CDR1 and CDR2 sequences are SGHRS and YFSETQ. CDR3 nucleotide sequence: TGCGCCAGCAGCTTGGGACTAGCGGCTCAAGAGACCCAGTACTTC. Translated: CASSLGLAAQETQYF.

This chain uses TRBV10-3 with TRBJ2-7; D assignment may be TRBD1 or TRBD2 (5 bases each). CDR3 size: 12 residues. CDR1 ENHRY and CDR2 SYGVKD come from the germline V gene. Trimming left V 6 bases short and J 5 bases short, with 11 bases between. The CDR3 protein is CAISGEGDEQYF. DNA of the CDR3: TGTGCCATCAGCGGGGAAGGGGACGAGCAGTACTTC.

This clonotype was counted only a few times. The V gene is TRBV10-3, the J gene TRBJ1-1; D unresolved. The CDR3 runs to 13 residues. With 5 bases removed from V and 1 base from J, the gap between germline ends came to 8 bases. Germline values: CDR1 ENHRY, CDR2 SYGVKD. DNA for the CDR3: TGTGCCATCAGTTCTCAAACGAACACTGAAGCTTTCTTT. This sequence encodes CAISSQTNTEAFF.

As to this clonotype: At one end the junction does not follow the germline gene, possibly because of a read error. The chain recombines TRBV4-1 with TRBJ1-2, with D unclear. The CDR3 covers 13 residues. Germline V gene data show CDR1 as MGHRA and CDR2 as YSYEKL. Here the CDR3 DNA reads TGTGCCAGCAGCCAGACGTTGGACTATGGCTACACCTTC. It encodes CASSQTLDYGYTF.

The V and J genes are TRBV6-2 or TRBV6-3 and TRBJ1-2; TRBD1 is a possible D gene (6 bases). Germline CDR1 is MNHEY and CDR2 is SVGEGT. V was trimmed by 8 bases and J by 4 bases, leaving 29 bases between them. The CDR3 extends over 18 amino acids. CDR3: CASSNQGSGGRTVYGYTF. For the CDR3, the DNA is TGTGCCAGCTCGAACCAGGGGTCTGGGGGTCGCACGGTCTATGGCTACACCTTC.